The subject of this entry is one TCR beta chain. Its specificity is not known. This entry belongs to a study of cytomegalovirus exposure and HLA in healthy donors. Looking at the study overall: Clustering assigned 81% of the approximately 400 genotyped donors to the Caucasian-associated ancestry cluster. Overall study findings and caveats: 150 to 200 TCR beta chains were listed as cytomegalovirus-associated.

The PCR ran on 60 Vbeta and 13 Jbeta primers. The authors' processing: Approximately 78 million unique TCR beta chains, some 9.9 million of them shared, were counted by a later analysis. Assay used: immunoSEQ multiplex PCR; TCRdb lists only in-frame clones, some missing. V and J calls and clone size are those listed in that table; D and trimming were worked out from the DNA. The sample consists of fewer than 120,000 clones, roughly four fifths of them appearing once. The V segment lost 0 bases and the J segment 5 bases; nucleotides outside the gene matches: 5. CDR3 length equals 16 residues. Looked up from germline, CDR1 is GTSNPN and CDR2 is SVGIG (reference sequence).

This sequence was found in a young woman in good health and CMV-seronegative. The rearrangement links TRBV30 to TRBJ2-1; 12 bases are a match to TRBD2. Sample: PBMCs. CDR3 sequence reads: CAWSVQRTSGNNEQFF. The CDR3 DNA follows: TGTGCCTGGAGTGTACAGAGGACTAGCGGGAACAATGAGCAGTTCTTC.